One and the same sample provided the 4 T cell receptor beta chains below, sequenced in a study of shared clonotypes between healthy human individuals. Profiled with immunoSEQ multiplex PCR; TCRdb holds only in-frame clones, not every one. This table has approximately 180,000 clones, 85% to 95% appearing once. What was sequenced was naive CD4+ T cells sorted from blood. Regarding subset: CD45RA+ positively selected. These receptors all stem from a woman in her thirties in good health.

CDR3 sequence reads: CASSLEPRVSAGANVLTF. The CDR3 DNA reads TGTGCCAGCAGCTTAGAGCCGCGGGTGTCGGCAGGGGCCAACGTCCTGACTTTC. The rearrangement uses TRBV13 and TRBJ2-6; tentatively, D is TRBD2 (5 bases). The CDR3 is 18 residues long. Germline V gives CDR1 PRHDT, CDR2 FYEKMQ (reference sequence). Trimming pared 1 base from V and 4 bases from J, leaving 17 bases between. Variable domain in full (rest from reference TRBV13 and TRBJ2-6): AAGVIQSPRHLIKEKRETATLKCYPIPRHDTVYWYQQGPGQDPQFLISFYEKMQSDKGSIPDRFSAQQFSDYHSELNMSSLELGDSALYFCASSLEPRVSAGANVLTFGAGSRLTVL.

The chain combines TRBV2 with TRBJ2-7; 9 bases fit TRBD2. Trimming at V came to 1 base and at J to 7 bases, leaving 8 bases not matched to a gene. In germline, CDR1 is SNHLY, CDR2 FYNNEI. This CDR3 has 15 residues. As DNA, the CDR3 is TGTGCCAGCAGTGAAGTCGTAGCGGGAGCCAGGGAGCAGTACTTC. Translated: CASSEVVAGAREQYF.

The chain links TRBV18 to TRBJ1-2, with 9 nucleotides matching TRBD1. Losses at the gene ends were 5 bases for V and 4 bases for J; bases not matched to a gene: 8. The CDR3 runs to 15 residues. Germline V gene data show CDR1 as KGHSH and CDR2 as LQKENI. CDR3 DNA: TGTGCCAGCTCAAAGGATTCGACAGGGGGCTATGGCTACACCTTC. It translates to CASSKDSTGGYGYTF.

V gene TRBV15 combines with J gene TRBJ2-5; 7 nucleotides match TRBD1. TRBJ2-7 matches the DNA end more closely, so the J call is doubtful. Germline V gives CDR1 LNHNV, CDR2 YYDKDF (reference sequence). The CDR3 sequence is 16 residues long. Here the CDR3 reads CATSRDPGQLPYEQYF. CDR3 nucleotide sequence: TGTGCCACCAGCAGAGATCCGGGACAGTTACCCTACGAGCAGTACTTC.